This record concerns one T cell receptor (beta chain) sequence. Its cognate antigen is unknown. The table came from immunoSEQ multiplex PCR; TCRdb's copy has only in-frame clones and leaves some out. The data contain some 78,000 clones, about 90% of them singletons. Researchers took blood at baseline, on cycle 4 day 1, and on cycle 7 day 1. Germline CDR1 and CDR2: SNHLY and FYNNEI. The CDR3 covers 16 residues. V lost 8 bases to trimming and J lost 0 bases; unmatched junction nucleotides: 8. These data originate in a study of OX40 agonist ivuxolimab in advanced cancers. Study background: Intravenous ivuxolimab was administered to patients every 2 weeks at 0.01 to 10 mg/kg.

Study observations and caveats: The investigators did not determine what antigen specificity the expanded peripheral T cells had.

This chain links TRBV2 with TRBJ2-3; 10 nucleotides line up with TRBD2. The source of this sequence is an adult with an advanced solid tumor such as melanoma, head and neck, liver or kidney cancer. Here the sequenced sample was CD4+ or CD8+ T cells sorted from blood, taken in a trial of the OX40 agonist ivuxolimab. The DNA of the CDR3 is TGTGCCAGCCGTGGGACTAGCGCCACTAGCACAGATACGCAGTATTTT. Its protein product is CASRGTSATSTDTQYF.